This T cell receptor beta chain was sequenced for a study of cytomegalovirus exposure and HLA in healthy donors. Primers for the PCR totalled 60 Vbeta and 13 Jbeta. Produced via immunoSEQ multiplex PCR; TCRdb's table is partial and in-frame only. The sample includes 130,000 to 150,000 clones, 9.4% seen only once; the top ten take 1.8%. This clone was observed a handful of times. What it binds is unknown. V dropped 3 bases and J dropped 2; count of bases not matched to a gene: 14. Germline lookup yields CDR1 SNHLY and CDR2 FYNNEI. This CDR3 spans 18 amino acids. Findings of the study overall: Earlier results showed most TCR beta V segments being productive about 87% or about 30% of the time. Generally TCR sequences proved uncommon, though certain public TCRs appeared in numerous donors.

Sequenced sample: PBMCs. This TCR was sampled from a male donor in good health and CMV-seronegative. The V call is TRBV2, the J call TRBJ1-2, with TRBD1 matching over 8 bases. CDR3 nucleotides: TGTGCCAGCAGTGACTGGACAGGGAGAATAACCTTGAACTATGGCTACACCTTC. It codes for CASSDWTGRITLNYGYTF.